Listed below are T cell receptor beta chains from one sample, sequenced in a study of blood T cell repertoires in COVID-19. The method was immunoSEQ multiplex PCR; TCRdb's version includes in-frame clones alone and lacks a portion of them. Of around 400,000 clones listed, about 90% are singletons. Sequencing used peripheral blood. The receptors here all came from a woman in her sixties with COVID-19, enrolled during active disease. Both conserved end residues are part of each CDR3. D genes are given only for firm matches. Clone size is not always given. Where it is, it says once, few, many or a class for expanded clones.

CDR3 DNA | CDR3 protein | clone size | J gene | D gene | V gene
TGCGCCAGCAGCTTGGACAGGTTTAATGAAAAACTGTTTTTT | CASSLDRFNEKLFF | NA | TRBJ1-4 | NA | TRBV5-1
TGTGCCAGCAGCGTCACAGGGGGCGCGGCTTTCTTT | CASSVTGGAAFF | NA | TRBJ1-1 | TRBD1 | TRBV7-3
TGTGCCAGCAGCTTCTTAGGGGCCGGACTAACCGGGGAGCTGTTTTTT | CASSFLGAGLTGELFF | NA | TRBJ2-2 | NA | TRBV5-4
TGTGCCAGCTCACAGGGGCAGGATTCACCCCTCCACTTT | CASSQGQDSPLHF | NA | TRBJ1-6 | NA | TRBV18
TGTGCCAGCAGCTTAAATGCGGGAGGCACTGAAGCTTTCTTT | CASSLNAGGTEAFF | few | TRBJ1-1 | NA | TRBV11-2
TGTGCCAGCAGTACTCGGACTGAGGAAGCTTTCTTT | CASSTRTEEAFF | NA | TRBJ1-1 | NA | TRBV6-5
TGTGCCAGCACGCCACAGGGAATGGGCGGCTACACCTTC | CASTPQGMGGYTF | NA | TRBJ1-2 | NA | TRBV12-3/TRBV12-4
TGTGCCAGCAGCCTTGGACAGGGGTTCGCAGAGACCCAGTACTTC | CASSLGQGFAETQYF | NA | TRBJ2-5 | TRBD1 | TRBV11-2
TGTGCCAGCAGCCCCGGACTTAGGAGCTACACCTTC | CASSPGLRSYTF | NA | TRBJ1-2 | NA | TRBV7-9
TGTGCCAGCAGTGCTGACAGTCTGAACACCGGGGAGCTGTTTTTT | CASSADSLNTGELFF | NA | TRBJ2-2 | NA | TRBV2
TGTGCCAGCAGTTACGTGGTTAGCTCCTATAATTCACCCCTCCACTTT | CASSYVVSSYNSPLHF | many | TRBJ1-6 | NA | TRBV6-5
TGTGCCAGTAGTATCTTCAGAGGCCCCTACGAGCAGTACTTC | CASSIFRGPYEQYF | few | TRBJ2-7 | NA | TRBV19
TGCGCCAGCAGCTTGTTAGGGACAGGGCTTGTAGATACTGAAGCTTTCTTT | CASSLLGTGLVDTEAFF | once | TRBJ1-1 | TRBD1 | TRBV5-1
TGTGCCAGCAGCTTGACAGGGGAGGACGAGCAGTACTTC | CASSLTGEDEQYF | NA | TRBJ2-7 | TRBD1 | TRBV13
TGTGCCACCAGTGGGGGACAGGGAACGGCCAAAGCCTACAATGAGCAGTTCTTC | CATSGGQGTAKAYNEQFF | NA | TRBJ2-1 | TRBD1 | TRBV24-1
TGTGCCAGCAGTTTACGACAGGAGAGCAATCAGCCCCAGCATTTT | CASSLRQESNQPQHF | once | TRBJ1-5 | NA | TRBV27
TGCGCCAGCAGCTGGGGACACTTGCAGGATGGCTACACCTTC | CASSWGHLQDGYTF | NA | TRBJ1-2 | NA | TRBV5-1
TGTGCCAGTAGTTACCGGACAGGCGAGCAGTACTTC | CASSYRTGEQYF | NA | TRBJ2-7 | TRBD1 | TRBV19
TGTGCCAGCAGCTTAAGTGCAGCTAACTATGGCTACACCTTC | CASSLSAANYGYTF | NA | TRBJ1-2 | NA | TRBV7-3
TGTGCCAGCAGTTTGCCGGGGGCTAACTATGGCTACACCTTC | CASSLPGANYGYTF | few | TRBJ1-2 | NA | TRBV28
TGCGCCAGCAGCTTGGGGGGGACAGTTCTCCAAGGCGAGCAGTACTTC | CASSLGGTVLQGEQYF | NA | TRBJ2-7 | TRBD1 | TRBV5-1
TGTGCCAGCGCCCCAAGTCTTGACAAACAAAAACTGTTTTTT | CASAPSLDKQKLFF | NA | TRBJ1-4 | NA | TRBV6-6
TGTGCCAGTGGGGGCAACACCGGGGAGCTGTTTTTT | CASGGNTGELFF | NA | TRBJ2-2 | NA | TRBV19
TGTGCCAGCAGCCCTCAAAGCCAGGGACAGGGAACGGGCTACACCTTC | CASSPQSQGQGTGYTF | NA | TRBJ1-2 | TRBD1 | TRBV7-9
TGTGCCAGCAGCCACACTAACCTCCCCGGGAGGACTGAAGCTTTCTTT | CASSHTNLPGRTEAFF | NA | TRBJ1-1 | NA | TRBV3-1/TRBV3-2
TGCAGCGTTGAGTCAGCGGGAGAGACCCAGTACTTC | CSVESAGETQYF | NA | TRBJ2-5 | NA | TRBV29-1
TGTGCCAGCAGTGAAGCGGGTCTAGCGGGGTCTAGCTCCTACAATGAGCAGTTCTTC | CASSEAGLAGSSSYNEQFF | once | TRBJ2-1 | TRBD2 | TRBV2
TGTGCCTGGAGTTTAGGTACTCCAGGGTCACCCCTCCACTTT | CAWSLGTPGSPLHF | few | TRBJ1-6 | NA | TRBV30
TGTGCCATCAGACCAAATACAGGGGGGCCCGAGCAGTACTTC | CAIRPNTGGPEQYF | NA | TRBJ2-7 | TRBD1 | TRBV10-3
TGTGCCACCAGTGATCCTACAGTGAACACCGGGGAGCTGTTTTTT | CATSDPTVNTGELFF | NA | TRBJ2-2 | NA | TRBV24-1
TGTGCCAGCAGCCGCGGGACTAGCGGGGGGGGCACAGATACGCAGTATTTT | CASSRGTSGGGTDTQYF | NA | TRBJ2-3 | TRBD2 | TRBV7-3
TGCGCCAGCAGCATGGGACAGTCCCTCAACGAGCAGTACTTC | CASSMGQSLNEQYF | NA | TRBJ2-7 | TRBD1 | TRBV5-1
TGCGCCAGCAGCTTGGGACACCGATTGAACACTGAAGCTTTCTTT | CASSLGHRLNTEAFF | once | TRBJ1-1 | NA | TRBV5-1
TGTGCCAGCAGCTTAGCTTGGGCGGGAGAGACCCAGTACTTC | CASSLAWAGETQYF | NA | TRBJ2-5 | NA | TRBV7-8